This TCR beta chain comes out of a study of CD8+CD57+ T cells in acquired aplastic anemia. Worth noting for this clonotype: The antigen is not known.

Patients selected for sequencing had displayed CD8+CD57+ cell expansion by flow cytometry. General observations from the study: Common to patients and controls were about 31 CD8+ CDR3 sequences.

CDR3 and TCR beta VDJ profiling relied on a genomic DNA template. TCRdb reprocessed the reads via MiXCR and lists one record per CDR3 protein. The sample lists about 470,000 distinct CDR3 sequences, around a third occurring once. The CDR3 spans 13 residues. Trimming left V 2 bases short and J 6 bases short, with 8 bases between. The source is a human donor with aplastic anemia. The chain links TRBV12-3 or TRBV12-4 to TRBJ1-5; tentatively, D is TRBD1 (6 bases). Source material: sorted CD4+, CD8+, or CD8+CD57+ T cells (not recorded which) from PBMCs. For the CDR3, the DNA is TGTGCCAGCAGTTTAACAGGGACTCAGCCCCAGCATTTT. Its protein is CASSLTGTQPQHF.